This TCR beta chain is from a study of blood T cell repertoires in COVID-19 (dated by TCRdb to 2018 to 2021). Broadly, across the study: Samples covering the acute and convalescent phases of COVID-19 were provided by collaborators in the United States, Italy and Spain. The material from the prospective study consisted of cDNA or gDNA derived from T cells, B-cell-depleted T cells, or PBMCs. Deeply sampled blood TCRbeta repertoires from subjects exposed to, actively infected with, or recovered from COVID-19 were included in the dataset. The repertoires were released in a freely available public database meant as a resource for research on the immune response to SARS-CoV-2. The samples were drawn from two sources: the first 160 participants of the ongoing ImmuneRACE study, and 1,200 or so subjects contributed by 6 global collaborators. Nearly every sample came with metadata listing a de-identified subject ID, COVID-19 status, age in years and sex. Where available, HLA class I and class II types were taken from metadata supplied by the sample provider and were not determined by assay-based typing.

What the research found in general, with its limitations: Clinical and demographic metadata were provided uncurated, with the amount varying by source and participant.

Participants in the prospective study were aged roughly 18 to 100 years, lived in under 30 United States geographic areas, and enrolled through a virtual design. To assign participants to cohorts, the prospective study relied on clinical history that participants themselves reported in a screening survey and a study questionnaire. Recovered participants in ImmuneRACE Cohort 3 were defined as having two consecutive negative NP/OP PCR tests, clearance from a healthcare professional, or resolution of symptoms. Each participant in the prospective study had whole blood, serum and a nasopharyngeal or oropharyngeal swab collected by mobile phlebotomists. Prospective study participants could optionally give additional blood draws and questionnaires over a roughly 2-month period. Prospective study blood samples were shipped either frozen or at room temperature before DNA extraction. CDR1 and CDR2 are read off the germline V gene (reference sequence) as SEHNR and FQNEAQ. There are 14 amino acids in the CDR3, from cysteine to phenylalanine inclusive. The kept DNA is CDR3 alone, 42 bases in frame from the first base. Ends trimmed: V by 5 bases, J by 4 bases; bases unmatched to a gene: 4.

TCRbeta CDR3 regions were amplified from genomic DNA using the immunoSEQ Assay, a bias-controlled multiplex PCR. In the paper's pipeline: Within the assay, amplification of reference gene primers was used to estimate how many nucleated cells each sample contained. Sequence reads were collapsed and filtered to measure the absolute abundance of every unique TCRbeta CDR3 rearrangement. For each sample, productive Simpson clonality was calculated by taking the square root of Simpson's diversity index across productive rearrangements. Imported from immuneACCESS, the table was reduced by TCRdb to in-frame sequences with V and J called. These copies leave out some clones; in studies compared against another copy, an unresolved V gene accounts for under half, and the cause of the remainder is not known. V and J calls and clone size are copied from that table; D and trimming were computed from the DNA. Here the sample has about 120,000 clones; about four fifths occur a single time. The ten largest make up around 4.2% of the sample.

Concerning this clone itself: Its cognate antigen has yet to be identified. Base-call qualities are not available, and no considerably larger clone is one nucleotide away.

Sequenced: PBMCs or T cells enriched from blood (not recorded which). The chain is assembled from TRBV7-9 and TRBJ1-5; 8 nucleotides in the junction match TRBD1. The clonotype comes from a woman in her twenties or thirties who had recovered from COVID-19. CDR3 loop: CASSPGGENQPQHF. The nucleotides read TGTGCCAGCAGCCCAGGGGGCGAAAATCAGCCCCAGCATTTT.